The source of this T cell receptor (beta chain) is a study of CD8+ T cells in alopecia areata. Study summary: Twice daily, treated patients received 5 to 10 mg of oral tofacitinib. It was 6 to 18 months of tofacitinib, and then there were 6 months off drug. Study outcomes and limitations: Elevated clonality characterized lesional scalp relative to normal scalp, particularly in alopecia totalis/universalis.

cDNA prepared by RNA extraction and subsequent reverse transcription served as the template for sequencing. Here immunoSEQ multiplex PCR was the method, and the copy in TCRdb shows in-frame clones only, minus some. The sample includes 100,000 to 150,000 clones, 45% to 50% of them seen just once. This CDR3 has 13 amino acids. V shed 6 bases and J shed 6 bases, with 14 bases lying between them. CDR1 is SEHNR, CDR2 FQNEAQ, per germline (reference sequence). As for this clone: Its target is unknown.

The genes are TRBV7-9 and TRBJ1-2; D remains ambiguous. The clonotype comes from a human donor with alopecia areata. The input for sequencing was CD8+ T cells sorted from blood, taken at week 0. The CDR3 bases are TGTGCCAGCAGTCAATCAAACGGGGATGGCTACACCTTC. Translation gives CASSQSNGDGYTF. The variable domain in full, completed from reference TRBV7-9 and TRBJ1-2, reads DTGVSQNPRHKITKRGQNVTFRCDPISEHNRLYWYRQTLGQGPEFLTYFQNEAQLEKSRLLSDRFSAERPKGSFSTLEIQRTEQGDSAMYLCASSQSNGDGYTFGSGTRLTVV.